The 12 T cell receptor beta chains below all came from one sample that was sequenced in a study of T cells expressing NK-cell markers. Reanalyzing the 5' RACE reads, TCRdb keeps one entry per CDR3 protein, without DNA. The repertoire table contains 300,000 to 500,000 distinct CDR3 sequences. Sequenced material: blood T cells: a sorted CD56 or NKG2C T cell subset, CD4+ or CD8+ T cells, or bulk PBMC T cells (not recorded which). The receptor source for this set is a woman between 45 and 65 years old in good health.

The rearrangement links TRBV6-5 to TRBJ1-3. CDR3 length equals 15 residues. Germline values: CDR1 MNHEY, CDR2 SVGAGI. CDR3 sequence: CASSLTIFSGNTIYF.

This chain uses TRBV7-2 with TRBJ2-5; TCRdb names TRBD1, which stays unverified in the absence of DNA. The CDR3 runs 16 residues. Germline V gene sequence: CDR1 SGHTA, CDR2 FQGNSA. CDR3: CASSLHVSGQGQTQYF.

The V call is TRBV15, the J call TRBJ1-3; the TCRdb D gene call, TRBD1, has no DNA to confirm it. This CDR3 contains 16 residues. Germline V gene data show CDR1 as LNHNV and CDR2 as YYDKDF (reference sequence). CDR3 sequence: CATSRAAPGSGNTIYF.

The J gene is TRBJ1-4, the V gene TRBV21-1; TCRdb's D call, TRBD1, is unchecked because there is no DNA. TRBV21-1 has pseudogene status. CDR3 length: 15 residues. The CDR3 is CASHGRQPGGEKLFF.

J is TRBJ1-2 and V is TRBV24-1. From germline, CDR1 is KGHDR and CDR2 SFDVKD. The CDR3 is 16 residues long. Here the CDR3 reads CATSDTTNFPLSGYTF.

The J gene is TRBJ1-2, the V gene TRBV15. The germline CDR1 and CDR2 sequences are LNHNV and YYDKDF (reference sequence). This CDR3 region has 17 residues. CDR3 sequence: CATSRVLPRALDYGYTF.

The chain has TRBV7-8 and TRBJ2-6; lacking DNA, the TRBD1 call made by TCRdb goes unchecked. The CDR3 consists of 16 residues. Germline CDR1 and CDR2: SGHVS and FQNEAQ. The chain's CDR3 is CASSPNPVSGANVLTF. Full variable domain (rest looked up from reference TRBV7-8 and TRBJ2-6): GAGVSQSPRYKVAKRGQDVALRCDPISGHVSLFWYQQALGQGPEFLTYFQNEAQLDKSGLPSDRFFAERPEGSVSTLKIQRTQQEDSAVYLCASSPNPVSGANVLTFGAGSRLTVL.

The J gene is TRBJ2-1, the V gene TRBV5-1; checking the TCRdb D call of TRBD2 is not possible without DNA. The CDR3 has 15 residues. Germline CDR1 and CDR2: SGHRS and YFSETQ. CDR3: CASSRTSAAYNEQFF.

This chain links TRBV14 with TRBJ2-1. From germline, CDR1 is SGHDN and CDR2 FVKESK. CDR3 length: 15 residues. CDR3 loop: CASSHGLGVGNEQFF.

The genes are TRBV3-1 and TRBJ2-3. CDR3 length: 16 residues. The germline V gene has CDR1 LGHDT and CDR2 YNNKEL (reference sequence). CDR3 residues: CASSQNSGSWPDTQYF.

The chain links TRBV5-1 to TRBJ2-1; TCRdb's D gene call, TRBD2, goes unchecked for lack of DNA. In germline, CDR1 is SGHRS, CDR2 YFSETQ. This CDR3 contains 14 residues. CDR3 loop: CASSQGLRNNEQFF.

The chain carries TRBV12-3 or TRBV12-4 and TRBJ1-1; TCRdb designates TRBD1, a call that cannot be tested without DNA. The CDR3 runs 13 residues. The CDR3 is CASSLGGVSEAFF.